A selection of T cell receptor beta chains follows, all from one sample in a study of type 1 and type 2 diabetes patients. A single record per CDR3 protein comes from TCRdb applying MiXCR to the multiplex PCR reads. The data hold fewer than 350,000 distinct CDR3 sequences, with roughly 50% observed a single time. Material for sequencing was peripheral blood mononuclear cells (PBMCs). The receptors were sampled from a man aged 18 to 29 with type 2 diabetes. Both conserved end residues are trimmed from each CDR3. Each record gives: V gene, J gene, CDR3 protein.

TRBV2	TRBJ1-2	ASKDRGLYGYT
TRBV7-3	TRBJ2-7	ASSYRVGQGSYEQY
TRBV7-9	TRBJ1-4	ASSSWEGQGAEKLF
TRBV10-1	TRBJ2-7	ASSDEGGSSYEQY
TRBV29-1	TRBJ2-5	SVEDLGTGGVNAQY
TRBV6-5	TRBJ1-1	ASSYSGVITEAF
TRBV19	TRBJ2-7	ASSRSDTSYEQY
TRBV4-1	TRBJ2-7	ASSQTVAYEQY
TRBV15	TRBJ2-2	ATSRKRGGSTTGELF
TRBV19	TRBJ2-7	ASSIEDRVHEQY
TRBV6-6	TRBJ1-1	ASNRAGNTEAF
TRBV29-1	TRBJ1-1	SARADSLTEAF
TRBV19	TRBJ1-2	ASSPDMVYGYT
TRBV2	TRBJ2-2	ASMDRVNTGELF
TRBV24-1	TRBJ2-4	ATSDFVGLAKNIQY
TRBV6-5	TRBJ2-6	ASSDSTGSGANVLT
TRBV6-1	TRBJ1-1	ASSGGRF
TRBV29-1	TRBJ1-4	SRLTNEKLF
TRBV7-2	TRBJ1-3	ASGTGPGNTIY
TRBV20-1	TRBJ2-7	SASPGRGY
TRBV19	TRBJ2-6	ASSPQPAGAGANVLT
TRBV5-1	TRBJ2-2	ASSLTGVGTGELF
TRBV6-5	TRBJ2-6	ASSRAEDTGANVLT
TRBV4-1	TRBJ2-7	ASSQSGPYEQY
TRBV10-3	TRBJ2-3	AIRKGSTTDTQY
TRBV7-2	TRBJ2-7	ASSGVMGTGEPREEQY
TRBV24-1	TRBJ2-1	ATSRLAGGPETQF
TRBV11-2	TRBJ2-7	ASSSSPRVPLSYEQY
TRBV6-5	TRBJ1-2	ASRDGLDGYT
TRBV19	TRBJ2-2	ASSGLAGNTGELF
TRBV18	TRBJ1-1	ASSSGGMGGPEAF
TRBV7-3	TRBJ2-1	ASSITSGGYNEQF
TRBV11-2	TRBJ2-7	ASSQPPGQAYEQY
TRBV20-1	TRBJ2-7	SARGTISYEQY
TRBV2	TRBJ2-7	ASSEGEIFGSSCEQY
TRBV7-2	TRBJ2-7	ASSQEIQGSEQH
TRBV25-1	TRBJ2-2	ASSDPPGQGGTGELF
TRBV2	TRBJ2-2	ASSEAGRGTGELF
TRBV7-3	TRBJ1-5	ASSFTLRQPQH
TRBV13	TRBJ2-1	ASSLGGYSYNEQF
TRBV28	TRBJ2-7	ASAVYSGGHEQY
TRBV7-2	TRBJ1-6	ASSLDRGLYSPLH
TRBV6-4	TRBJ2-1	ASSNSEGAYNEQF
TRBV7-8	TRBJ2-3	ASSFTTSGGVDTQY